This passage covers 19 T cell receptor beta chains from one sample sequenced in a study of shared T cell receptors in the human thymus. Method: immunoSEQ multiplex PCR; TCRdb's copy keeps in-frame clones and lacks some. The table records about 660,000 clones, more than 75% of them present only once. This same sample was also part of a study on human thymus T cells.

Sequenced: thymocytes. These receptor sequences come from a boy younger than two with a congenital heart defect.

The chain carries TRBV5-6 and TRBJ2-3, with D perhaps TRBD2 (6 bases). CDR3 size: 14 residues. V shed 2 bases and J shed 8 bases, with 15 bases lying between them. Looked up from germline, CDR1 is SGHDT and CDR2 is YYEEEE. CDR3 residues: CASSLPTSLGTQYF. The CDR3 DNA reads as TGTGCCAGCAGCTTACCGACTAGTTTGGGTACGCAGTATTTT. Based on the CDR3 plus reference TRBV5-6 and TRBJ2-3, the full variable domain is DAGVTQSPTHLIKTRGQQVTLRCSPKSGHDTVSWYQQALGQGPQFIFQYYEEEERQRGNFPDRFSGHQFPNYSSELNVNALLLGDSALYLCASSLPTSLGTQYFGPGTRLTVL.

This clone has only one observation. This chain uses TRBV7-2 with TRBJ1-2; D remains unclear. Germline loops: CDR1 SGHTA, CDR2 FQGNSA. V was cut by 2 bases and J by 6 bases, with 22 bases left in between. This CDR3 is built from 17 residues. CDR3 protein: CASSLYQLRPSEDGYTF. In DNA form, the CDR3 reads TGTGCCAGCAGCTTATATCAGTTGCGCCCCTCGGAGGATGGCTACACCTTC. The full variable domain, in which reference TRBV7-2 and TRBJ1-2 provide the parts outside the CDR3, is GAGVSQSPSNKVTEKGKDVELRCDPISGHTALYWYRQSLGQGLEFLIYFQGNSAPDKSGLPSDRFSAERTGGSVSTLTIQRTQQEDSAVYLCASSLYQLRPSEDGYTFGSGTRLTVV.

J is TRBJ2-7 and V is TRBV7-2, with a weak D call TRBD2 (6 bases). Germline V gene sequence: CDR1 SGHTA, CDR2 FQGNSA. The CDR3 loop spans 14 amino acids. V was clipped by 3 bases and J by 2 bases, with 11 bases between them. The CDR3 sequence is CASSFSSATYEQYF. DNA for the CDR3: TGTGCCAGCAGCTTTTCTAGCGCTACCTACGAGCAGTACTTC.

This chain links TRBV6-6 with TRBJ2-1, with D perhaps matching TRBD2 (6 bases). Trimming cost V 2 bases and J 8 bases, with 19 bases left between them. CDR3 length equals 16 residues. From germline, CDR1 is MNHNY and CDR2 SVGAGI (reference sequence). CDR3 sequence (DNA): TGTGCCAGCAGTTACGAAACTAGCCTCCGTAGCGATGAGCAGTTCTTC. Its translation: CASSYETSLRSDEQFF.

The rearrangement uses TRBV2 and TRBJ2-2, with D unresolved. The CDR3 totals 13 residues. Between the trimmed V and J ends, which lost 6 bases and 5 bases, there was a span of 10 bases. CDR1 and CDR2 (germline): SNHLY, FYNNEI. CDR3 bases: TGTGCCAGCAGCCTTCGGCGGACCGGGGAGCTGTTTTTT. Amino acid sequence: CASSLRRTGELFF. The whole variable domain, filled in from reference TRBV2 and TRBJ2-2, reads EPEVTQTPSHQVTQMGQEVILRCVPISNHLYFYWYRQILGQKVEFLVSFYNNEISEKSEIFDDQFSVERPDGSNFTLKIRSTKLEDSAMYFCASSLRRTGELFFGEGSRLTVL.

This chain links TRBV5-6 with TRBJ2-2, with 12 bases fitting TRBD2. J gave up 7 bases and V 6 bases, and 7 bases lay outside the gene matches. The length of the CDR3 is 15 residues. Germline CDR1 is SGHDT and CDR2 is YYEEEE. CDR3 in amino acids: CASTGLAGHGGELFF. The CDR3 DNA reads TGTGCCAGCACCGGACTAGCGGGACATGGCGGGGAGCTGTTTTTT.

This chain links TRBV29-1 with TRBJ2-1; D may be TRBD1 (5 bases). The V and J ends lost 7 bases and 9 bases respectively, with 13 bases between them. Germline CDR1 is SQVTM and CDR2 is ANQGSEA. The CDR3 has 11 amino acids. The CDR3 sequence is CSGHSQGEQFF. CDR3 in DNA: TGCAGCGGCCACTCTCAGGGTGAGCAGTTCTTC.

The rearrangement joins TRBV2 to TRBJ1-2; D ambiguous. The length of the CDR3 is 17 residues. CDR1 and CDR2 from the germline V gene are SNHLY and FYNNEI. V was shortened by 3 bases and J by 0 bases, with 17 bases between the two germline ends. CDR3 sequence: CASSDKAFGLANYGYTF. The CDR3 coding sequence is TGTGCCAGCAGTGATAAGGCCTTCGGGTTAGCTAACTATGGCTACACCTTC.

The V call is TRBV10-3, the J call TRBJ2-5; D might be TRBD1 (6 bases). The CDR3 is made up of 15 amino acids. Between the trimmed V and J ends, which lost 6 bases and 3 bases, there was a span of 17 bases. Germline assignment: CDR1 ENHRY and CDR2 SYGVKD. The CDR3 region has the DNA TGTGCCATCAGGGGGGCGCCGACAGGAGAAGAGACCCAGTACTTC. It translates to CAIRGAPTGEETQYF.

CDR3 protein: CAWSVPDSSTNQPQHF. In DNA, the CDR3 is TGTGCCTGGAGTGTACCGGACAGCTCGACAAATCAGCCCCAGCATTTT. The chain employs TRBV30 and TRBJ1-5, with D perhaps matching TRBD1 (6 bases). CDR3 length: 16 amino acids. CDR1 is GTSNPN and CDR2 is SVGIG in the germline V gene (reference sequence). Trimming left V 0 bases short and J 4 bases short, with 16 bases between.

This chain joins TRBV4-2 and TRBJ2-5; D is perhaps TRBD2 (6 bases). CDR3 length equals 16 residues. The V gene lost 4 bases and the J gene lost 3 bases, with 18 bases spanning the gap. Per the germline V gene, CDR1 is LGHNA and CDR2 is YNFKEQ. CDR3: CASSPEQRAVEETQYF. The CDR3 DNA reads TGTGCCAGCAGCCCCGAACAGCGGGCAGTCGAAGAGACCCAGTACTTC.

The chain is built from TRBV5-4 and TRBJ2-7; 8 bases align to TRBD2. The trim removed 4 bases at V and 6 bases at J, leaving 12 bases unmatched. CDR3 length: 15 amino acids. Germline-derived CDR1 and CDR2 are SGHNT and YYREEE (reference sequence). This CDR3 reads CASSTTGTRGCEQYF. In DNA form, the CDR3 reads TGTGCCAGCAGCACGACCGGGACTAGGGGATGCGAGCAGTACTTC. Complete variable domain (other parts from reference TRBV5-4 and TRBJ2-7): ETGVTQSPTHLIKTRGQQVTLRCSSQSGHNTVSWYQQALGQGPQFIFQYYREEENGRGNFPPRFSGLQFPNYSSELNVNALELDDSALYLCASSTTGTRGCEQYFGPGTRLTVT.

The chain recombines TRBV28 with TRBJ1-4; D is undetermined. With 5 bases removed from V and 0 bases from J, the gap between germline ends came to 10 bases. CDR1 and CDR2 (germline): MDHEN, SYDVKM. This CDR3 comprises 15 residues. The CDR3 DNA follows: TGTGCCAGCAGTATCCGACTGTCAACTAATGAAAAACTGTTTTTT. It specifies CASSIRLSTNEKLFF.

This chain uses TRBV27 with TRBJ2-6, with 9 nucleotides matching TRBD2. Germline loops: CDR1 MNHEY, CDR2 SMNVEV (reference sequence). The CDR3 runs to 18 residues. The V segment lost 3 bases and the J segment 0 bases; nucleotides outside the gene matches: 6. The CDR3 DNA is TGTGCCAGCAGTTTGGAGCGGGGGGTTAGCTCTGGGGCCAACGTCCTGACTTTC. It translates to CASSLERGVSSGANVLTF. Combining the CDR3 with reference TRBV27 and TRBJ2-6 gives the whole variable domain EAQVTQNPRYLITVTGKKLTVTCSQNMNHEYMSWYRQDPGLGLRQIYYSMNVEVTDKGDVPEGYKVSRKEKRNFPLILESPSPNQTSLYFCASSLERGVSSGANVLTFGAGSRLTVL.

The chain employs TRBV19 and TRBJ2-7; TRBD1 aligns across 9 bases. V lost 6 bases to trimming and J lost 0 bases; unmatched junction nucleotides: 3. The length of the CDR3 is 14 residues. Germline V gives CDR1 LNHDA, CDR2 SQIVND (reference sequence). CDR3 amino acids: CASSNRGPSYEQYF. CDR3 DNA: TGTGCCAGTAGCAACAGGGGGCCCTCCTACGAGCAGTACTTC.

The chain links TRBV5-1 to TRBJ1-2, with TRBD1 identical over 9 bases. CDR1 is SGHRS, CDR2 YFSETQ, per germline. This CDR3 comprises 12 residues. V trimming: 5 bases; J trimming: 8 bases; junction bases outside the gene matches: 4. In nucleotides, the CDR3 is TGCGCCAGCAGACAGGGGGCTGGGGGCTACACCTTC. It specifies CASRQGAGGYTF.

The chain carries TRBV4-1 and TRBJ2-5; D is unclear. Germline CDR1 MGHRA, CDR2 YSYEKL. V was shortened by 8 bases and J by 0 bases, with 16 bases between the two germline ends. CDR3 length: 15 amino acids. The CDR3 nucleotides read TGCGCCAGCTCCCCGAGCCCGGTCTACCAAGAGACCCAGTACTTC. It codes for CASSPSPVYQETQYF.

The genes are TRBV10-3 and TRBJ2-7, with D perhaps TRBD2 (5 bases). The V gene's germline CDR1 is ENHRY and CDR2 SYGVKD. The CDR3 has 19 amino acids. Trimming took 0 bases from V and 2 from J, leaving 23 bases between them. CDR3 DNA: TGTGCCATCAGTGAGTCGAGTCCCCCTTCCACACTAGGGACCTACGAGCAGTACTTC. Protein product: CAISESSPPSTLGTYEQYF.

The V call is TRBV10-3, the J call TRBJ1-2; 7 bases map to TRBD1. The CDR3 is 14 amino acids. The germline V gene encodes CDR1 ENHRY and CDR2 SYGVKD. The junction had 6 bases not matched to a gene; V was cut back by 6 bases and J by 2 bases. CDR3 sequence reads: CAIRGDSQNYGYTF. CDR3 sequence (DNA): TGTGCCATCAGGGGGGACAGTCAGAACTATGGCTACACCTTC.